This T cell receptor beta chain came from a study of blood T cells in healthy people across ages. Across the study: Template switching recovered approximately one barcoded beta molecule for every two T cells.

This clonotype was detected only a few times. Its antigen remains unknown. The use of a sample-barcoded 5' primer and a J-beta primer mix characterized a second PCR of about 7 to 12 cycles. From the 5' RACE reads, TCRdb called clonotypes with MiXCR, one entry per CDR3 protein. This sample has over 950,000 distinct CDR3 sequences; roughly 50% occur once, and the top ten carry about 21%. Study-level findings and limits: Any conclusive comparison of naive versus antigen-experienced cells was prevented by using unsorted PBMCs. Age advanced and TCR beta diversity per million T cells fell, roughly linearly. Long-lived and aged donors differed, with more naive CD4+ cells and higher diversity in the long-lived.

What was sequenced was blood. The sequence derives from a woman aged 60-75 years in good health.

The CDR3 reads CASSPGTVTLSGANVLTF. The CDR3 region has the DNA TGTGCCAGCAGCCCCGGGACGGTCACTCTCTCTGGGGCCAACGTCCTGACTTTC. The rearrangement joins TRBV6-4 to TRBJ2-6; D might be TRBD1 or TRBD2, each matching 5 bases. V was clipped by 6 bases and J by 0 bases, with 18 bases between them. From germline, CDR1 is MRHNA and CDR2 SNTAGT. The CDR3 runs to 18 residues.